The 29 T cell receptor beta chains below all came from one sample that was sequenced in a study of control samples from healthy donors and cancer patients. Method: immunoSEQ multiplex PCR; TCRdb's copy keeps in-frame clones and lacks some. This table has more than 45,000 clones, around 90% appearing once. Sequencing input: PBMCs. Receptor source: a man aged 30 to 45 with colorectal cancer.

The rearrangement uses TRBV6-1 and TRBJ2-1; tentatively, D is TRBD1 or TRBD2 (5 bases each). There are 15 residues in the CDR3. With 1 base removed from V and 0 bases from J, the gap between germline ends came to 7 bases. The germline gives CDR1 MNHNS, CDR2 SASEGT. The CDR3 loop is CASSEEGSSYNEQFF. CDR3 sequence (DNA): TGTGCCAGCAGTGAAGAGGGGAGCTCCTACAATGAGCAGTTCTTC.

The V gene is TRBV7-2, the J gene TRBJ2-7, with TRBD1 matching 8 bases. The CDR3 runs 15 residues. The V and J ends lost 2 bases and 3 bases, in that order; junction bases with no gene match: 6. Germline assignment: CDR1 SGHTA and CDR2 FQGNSA. DNA for the CDR3: TGTGCCAGCAGCTTAAGGGCAGGGGGCGACTACGAGCAGTACTTC. Translating gives CASSLRAGGDYEQYF.

This clone was found a few times. The chain is built from TRBV5-6 and TRBJ2-7; D not certain. This CDR3 spans 15 amino acids. The V end was cut by 1 base, the J end by 3 bases, with 14 bases between. In germline, CDR1 is SGHDT, CDR2 YYEEEE. CDR3 residues: CASSLMTAPLYEQYF. The DNA for the CDR3 is TGTGCCAGCAGCTTGATGACCGCTCCCCTCTACGAGCAGTACTTC. The full variable domain, with the rest looked up from reference TRBV5-6 and TRBJ2-7, is DAGVTQSPTHLIKTRGQQVTLRCSPKSGHDTVSWYQQALGQGPQFIFQYYEEEERQRGNFPDRFSGHQFPNYSSELNVNALLLGDSALYLCASSLMTAPLYEQYFGPGTRLTVT.

V usage is TRBV6-5 and J usage is TRBJ1-1, with D hard to call. V lost 4 bases to trimming and J lost 3 bases, with 15 bases between them. CDR1 is MNHEY and CDR2 is SVGAGI in the germline V gene. The CDR3 is 15 amino acids. The CDR3 DNA sequence: TGTGCCAGCAGTTCCCCGCCTCCCCGGGACACTGAAGCTTTCTTT. Translating it yields CASSSPPPRDTEAFF.

J is TRBJ2-2 and V is TRBV2; TRBD2 matches 7 bases. Germline CDR1 and CDR2: SNHLY and FYNNEI. The CDR3 length is 16 residues. With 3 bases clipped from V and 0 bases from J, the junction kept 4 bases outside the gene matches. CDR3 amino acids: CASSDGEGPNTGELFF. DNA of the CDR3: TGTGCCAGCAGTGATGGGGAGGGGCCGAACACCGGGGAGCTGTTTTTT. Full variable domain (missing parts from reference TRBV2 and TRBJ2-2): EPEVTQTPSHQVTQMGQEVILRCVPISNHLYFYWYRQILGQKVEFLVSFYNNEISEKSEIFDDQFSVERPDGSNFTLKIRSTKLEDSAMYFCASSDGEGPNTGELFFGEGSRLTVL.

The rearrangement joins TRBV25-1 to TRBJ2-5; D is uncertain. CDR3 size: 12 residues. CDR1 is MGHDK and CDR2 is SYGVNS in the germline V gene. V was cut by 4 bases and J by 1 base, with 4 bases left in between. The CDR3 protein is CASSGPQETQYF. DNA of the CDR3: TGTGCCAGCAGTGGTCCCCAAGAGACCCAGTACTTC.

A few counts support this clone. This rearrangement joins TRBV5-6 to TRBJ2-4; no firm D call. CDR1 SGHDT and CDR2 YYEEEE come from the germline V gene. V lost 6 bases to trimming and J lost 0 bases, with 16 bases between them. The CDR3 extends over 16 amino acids. For the CDR3, the DNA is TGTGCCAGCACCGATGCTGCAATACTAGCCAAAAACATTCAGTACTTC. Protein product: CASTDAAILAKNIQYF.

The chain combines TRBV27 with TRBJ1-1; TRBD1 is a possible D gene (5 bases). This CDR3 is built from 15 residues. Germline lookup yields CDR1 MNHEY and CDR2 SMNVEV (reference sequence). V lost 3 bases and J 5 bases, leaving 16 bases between the germline ends. CDR3 DNA: TGTGCCAGCAGTTTCCTGATGGGGGGGTTGACTGAAGCTTTCTTT. This sequence encodes CASSFLMGGLTEAFF.

The chain couples TRBV6-5 to TRBJ1-5, with 10 bases fitting TRBD1. Germline V CDR1 and CDR2: MNHEY, SVGAGI. V shed 6 bases and J 7 bases; nucleotides not matched to a gene: 9. This CDR3 comprises 15 residues. Here the CDR3 reads CASRGGTGVFQPQHF. DNA for the CDR3: TGTGCCAGCAGGGGTGGGACAGGGGTTTTCCAGCCCCAGCATTTT.

The chain has TRBV29-1 and TRBJ1-1; weak D call: TRBD1 (5 bases). This CDR3 has 13 residues. Trimming removed 6 bases at V and 5 bases at J, with 16 bases between. Per germline, CDR1 SQVTM and CDR2 ANQGSEA. The CDR3 DNA reads TGCAGCGTCCTCTACGGGGGTAATACTGAAGCTTTCTTT. This encodes CSVLYGGNTEAFF. Full variable domain (rest looked up from reference TRBV29-1 and TRBJ1-1): SAVISQKPSRDICQRGTSLTIQCQVDSQVTMMFWYRQQPGQSLTLIATANQGSEATYESGFVIDKFPISRPNLTFSTLTVSNMSPEDSSIYLCSVLYGGNTEAFFGQGTRLTVV.

This chain uses TRBV10-3 with TRBJ2-6; the D gene could be TRBD1 or TRBD2 (7 bases each). Germline assignment: CDR1 ENHRY and CDR2 SYGVKD. CDR3 length: 21 residues. Trimming stripped 0 bases from V and 0 bases from J, with 21 bases between. DNA for the CDR3: TGTGCCATCAGTGAGTCATTGGGGAGGGCACAGGGGACCTCTGGGGCCAACGTCCTGACTTTC. Its protein product is CAISESLGRAQGTSGANVLTF.

The chain recombines TRBV4-3 with TRBJ1-1; no reliable D call. Per germline, CDR1 LGHNA and CDR2 YSLEER. With 4 bases removed from V and 0 bases from J, the gap between germline ends came to 6 bases. The CDR3 loop spans 13 amino acids. Here the CDR3 reads CASSPGMNTEAFF. The CDR3 region has the DNA TGCGCCAGCAGCCCCGGCATGAACACTGAAGCTTTCTTT.

The chain couples TRBV6-2 or TRBV6-3 to TRBJ2-2; TRBD2 agrees at 14 bases. This CDR3 is 16 amino acids long. Germline CDR1 is MNHEY and CDR2 is SVGEGT. With V trimmed by 4 bases and J by 3 bases, 1 base remained unmatched. As DNA, the CDR3 is TGTGCCAGCAGTTGGACTAGCGGGGGGTACACCGGGGAGCTGTTTTTT. Amino acid sequence: CASSWTSGGYTGELFF.

This chain uses TRBV3-1 (or the pseudogene TRBV3-2) with TRBJ1-3; a weak D match, TRBD1 (6 bases). This CDR3 spans 17 amino acids. The germline V and J ends were trimmed by 0 bases and 4 bases, with 16 bases remaining between them. Germline CDR1 reads LGHDT; CDR2 reads YNNKEL (reference sequence). The CDR3 bases are TGTGCCAGCAGCCAAGATCTTGGGGGCCGTGTCGGAAACACCATATATTTT. The encoded protein is CASSQDLGGRVGNTIYF.

Only a few counts were recorded for this clone. The chain links TRBV24-1 to TRBJ2-2; no clear D gene. Germline CDR1 reads KGHDR; CDR2 reads SFDVKD. The CDR3 loop spans 14 amino acids. V lost 8 bases to trimming and J lost 6 bases, with 15 bases between them. This CDR3 is CATTANRAAGELFF. CDR3 nucleotides: TGTGCCACCACCGCCAACCGGGCGGCCGGGGAGCTGTTTTTT.

The V and J genes are TRBV5-1 and TRBJ2-7; tentatively, D is TRBD1 (6 bases). Germline-derived CDR1 and CDR2 are SGHRS and YFSETQ. The ends were cut back, 1 base at V and 0 bases at J, with 26 bases in the middle. The CDR3 extends over 20 amino acids. This chain's CDR3 is CASSLIFGVATGHYSYEQYF. CDR3 DNA: TGCGCCAGCAGCTTGATCTTCGGAGTTGCGACAGGTCACTACTCCTACGAGCAGTACTTC. The complete variable domain, with remaining parts taken from reference TRBV5-1 and TRBJ2-7, reads KAGVTQTPRYLIKTRGQQVTLSCSPISGHRSVSWYQQTPGQGLQFLFEYFSETQRNKGNFPGRFSGRQFSNSRSEMNVSTLELGDSALYLCASSLIFGVATGHYSYEQYFGPGTRLTVT.

This clone appeared once. CDR3 sequence reads: CAWDRGGNIQYF. Here the CDR3 DNA reads TGTGCCTGGGACAGAGGGGGAAACATTCAGTACTTC. The J gene is TRBJ2-4, the V gene TRBV30; D is perhaps TRBD1 (6 bases). This CDR3 spans 12 amino acids. The germline CDR1 and CDR2 sequences are GTSNPN and SVGIG (reference sequence). The V gene lost 5 bases and the J gene lost 6 bases, with 11 bases spanning the gap.

The gene calls are TRBV4-3 and TRBJ1-3; D gene unclear. V was cut by 6 bases and J by 0 bases, with 15 bases left in between. The CDR3 contains 16 residues. Germline lookup yields CDR1 LGHNA and CDR2 YSLEER. The CDR3 coding sequence is TGCGCCAGCAGTCTCACCCGGGGTCGCTCTGGAAACACCATATATTTT. Translated: CASSLTRGRSGNTIYF.

V and J are TRBV3-1 (or the pseudogene TRBV3-2) and TRBJ2-2; D possibly corresponds to TRBD1 (6 bases). CDR1 is LGHDT and CDR2 is YNNKEL in the germline V gene (reference sequence). The V end was cut by 4 bases, the J end by 2 bases, with 8 bases between. CDR3 length: 14 residues. The CDR3 nucleotides read TGTGCCAGCAGCCGGGACATCAACACCGGGGAGCTGTTTTTT. Protein sequence: CASSRDINTGELFF.

This chain uses TRBV6-6 with TRBJ1-4; D remains ambiguous. The length of the CDR3 is 15 residues. The germline V gene encodes CDR1 MNHNY and CDR2 SVGAGI (reference sequence). The ends were cut back, 2 bases at V and 3 bases at J, with 10 bases in the middle. The CDR3 DNA follows: TGTGCCAGCAGTTACGGCTCCACCTCTAATGAAAAACTGTTTTTT. Translated, it gives CASSYGSTSNEKLFF.

This clone was counted between two and nine times. V and J are TRBV5-1 and TRBJ1-2; 8 positions match TRBD1. CDR1 is SGHRS and CDR2 is YFSETQ in the germline V gene. The V and J ends lost 3 bases and 6 bases, in that order; junction bases with no gene match: 10. This CDR3 is 15 amino acids long. The CDR3 DNA follows: TGCGCCAGCAGCTCCGGAGTCAGGGGGCTGGATGGCTACACCTTC. Translating it yields CASSSGVRGLDGYTF.

This chain links TRBV19 with TRBJ2-3; D gene uncertain. V dropped 3 bases and J dropped 0 bases, with 10 bases sitting between them. Germline V gives CDR1 LNHDA, CDR2 SQIVND (reference sequence). The CDR3 extends over 15 amino acids. CDR3 DNA sequence: TGTGCCAGTAGTATTGGCGCCCTTAGCACAGATACGCAGTATTTT. Translated: CASSIGALSTDTQYF.

The chain combines TRBV6-6 with TRBJ1-3; no definite D call. V lost 5 bases to trimming and J lost 0 bases, with 17 bases between them. The CDR3 is 17 amino acids. From germline, CDR1 is MNHNY and CDR2 SVGAGI (reference sequence). In DNA form, the CDR3 reads TGTGCCAGCAGTAGATTTACAGAGACCGACTCTGGAAACACCATATATTTT. Residues: CASSRFTETDSGNTIYF.

The rearrangement joins TRBV29-1 to TRBJ1-2; D is uncertain. V lost 2 bases, J lost 6 bases, and 16 bases lay in between. Germline V gives CDR1 SQVTM, CDR2 ANQGSEA. The CDR3 length is 14 residues. DNA of the CDR3: TGCAGCGTTGAATTTGGCAGTAGGTCGGATGGCTACACCTTC. Amino acid sequence: CSVEFGSRSDGYTF.

V usage is TRBV6-6 and J usage is TRBJ1-5; D possibly corresponds to TRBD1 (5 bases). CDR1 and CDR2 from the germline V gene are MNHNY and SVGAGI (reference sequence). Trimming shortened V by 6 bases and J by 4 bases, and 13 bases separated the two germline ends. This CDR3 has 14 amino acids. The CDR3 region is CASSYGGVNQPQHF. The DNA of the CDR3 is TGTGCCAGCAGCTACGGGGGGGTGAATCAGCCCCAGCATTTT.

The V and J genes are TRBV3-1 (or the pseudogene TRBV3-2) and TRBJ1-3; D gene ambiguous. Germline assignment: CDR1 LGHDT and CDR2 YNNKEL (reference sequence). The CDR3 sequence is 14 residues long. V was clipped by 3 bases and J by 4 bases, with 10 bases between them. The CDR3, as DNA: TGTGCCAGCAGCCACTCCCAAGTGGGAAACACCATATATTTT. Translated, it gives CASSHSQVGNTIYF.

A single count supports this clone. V gene TRBV11-2 combines with J gene TRBJ2-1; 12 positions match TRBD2. Germline CDR1 SGHAT, CDR2 FQNNGV. This CDR3 comprises 15 residues. The junction had 6 bases not matched to a gene; V was cut back by 5 bases and J by 7 bases. CDR3 protein: CASSETSGGPNEQFF. The CDR3 nucleotides read TGTGCCAGCAGCGAGACTAGCGGGGGCCCTAATGAGCAGTTCTTC.

V is TRBV11-2 and J is TRBJ2-1; no reliable D call. Germline loops: CDR1 SGHAT, CDR2 FQNNGV. The CDR3 has 13 residues. Deletions cut 3 bases from V and 8 bases from J, with 11 bases between. CDR3 DNA sequence: TGTGCCAGCAGCTTGGCGGCGGTGGATGAGCAGTTCTTC. This codes for CASSLAAVDEQFF.

The chain uses TRBV19 and TRBJ2-5; 11 nucleotides align to TRBD2. Per the germline V gene, CDR1 is LNHDA and CDR2 is SQIVND (reference sequence). This CDR3 contains 15 residues. V dropped 3 bases and J dropped 5; count of bases not matched to a gene: 5. DNA of the CDR3: TGTGCCAGTAGTATCTTAGCGGGGGGGCCGGAGACCCAGTACTTC. The encoded protein is CASSILAGGPETQYF. The whole variable domain, remainder taken from reference TRBV19 and TRBJ2-5, is DGGITQSPKYLFRKEGQNVTLSCEQNLNHDAMYWYRQDPGQGLRLIYYSQIVNDFQKGDIAEGYSVSREKKESFPLTVTSAQKNPTAFYLCASSILAGGPETQYFGPGTRLLVL.